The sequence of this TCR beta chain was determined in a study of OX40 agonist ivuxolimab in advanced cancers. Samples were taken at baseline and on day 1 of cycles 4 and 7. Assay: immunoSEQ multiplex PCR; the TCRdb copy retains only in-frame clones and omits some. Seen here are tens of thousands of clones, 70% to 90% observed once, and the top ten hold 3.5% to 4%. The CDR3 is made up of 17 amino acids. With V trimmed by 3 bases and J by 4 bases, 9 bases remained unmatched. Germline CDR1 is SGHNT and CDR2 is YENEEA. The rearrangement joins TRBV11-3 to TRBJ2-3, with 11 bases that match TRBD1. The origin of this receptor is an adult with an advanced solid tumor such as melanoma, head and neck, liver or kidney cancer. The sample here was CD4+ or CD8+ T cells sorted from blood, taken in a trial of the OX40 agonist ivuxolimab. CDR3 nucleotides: TGTGCCAGCAGCTTCCCTTGGGACAGGGGGACCGCAGATACGCAGTATTTT. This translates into CASSFPWDRGTADTQYF. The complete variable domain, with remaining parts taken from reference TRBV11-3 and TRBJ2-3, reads EAGVVQSPRYKIIEKKQPVAFWCNPISGHNTLYWYLQNLGQGPELLIRYENEEAVDDSQLPKDRFSAERLKGVDSTLKIQPAELGDSAVYLCASSFPWDRGTADTQYFGPGTRLTVL.